One and the same sample provided the 25 T cell receptor beta chains below, sequenced in a study of shared clonotypes between healthy human individuals. This table comes from immunoSEQ multiplex PCR, and its TCRdb copy is limited to in-frame clones, with some not included. The data show 1.6 million or so clones, with approximately 98.5% seen just once and approximately 0.38% held by the top ten. Sequencing was performed on naive CD4+ T cells sorted from blood. Documented subset: CD45RA+ positively selected. These receptors were obtained from a young man in good health.

This clone was detected once. The chain links TRBV29-1 to TRBJ2-6; TRBD1 might be the D (6 bases). The CDR3 is 15 residues long. The germline gives CDR1 SQVTM, CDR2 ANQGSEA. V lost 4 bases and J 0 bases, leaving 10 bases between the germline ends. The CDR3 DNA sequence: TGCAGCGTTGGGACAGAACACTCTGGGGCCAACGTCCTGACTTTC. This translates into CSVGTEHSGANVLTF.

The DNA for the CDR3 is TGTGCCAGCAGCTTAGCCGGGACAGGGGGTACCGGGGAGCTGTTTTTT. It yields the protein CASSLAGTGGTGELFF. The chain couples TRBV7-6 to TRBJ2-2, with TRBD1 matching over 11 bases. This CDR3 is built from 16 residues. In germline, CDR1 is SGHVS, CDR2 FNYEAQ. The V gene end was trimmed by 0 bases and the J gene end by 5 bases; junction bases not matched to a gene: 2.

This chain uses TRBV7-6 with TRBJ1-4, with D uncertain. Trimming cost V 0 bases and J 2 bases, with 10 bases left between them. This CDR3 has 16 amino acids. Germline values: CDR1 SGHVS, CDR2 FNYEAQ. The CDR3 reads CASSLAPTATNEKLFF. The CDR3 DNA reads TGTGCCAGCAGCTTAGCGCCCACAGCCACTAATGAAAAACTGTTTTTT. The full variable domain, with the rest looked up from reference TRBV7-6 and TRBJ1-4, is GAGVSQSPRYKVTKRGQDVALRCDPISGHVSLYWYRQALGQGPEFLTYFNYEAQQDKSGLPNDRFSAERPEGSISTLTIQRTEQRDSAMYRCASSLAPTATNEKLFFGSGTQLSVL.

The chain is built from TRBV11-2 and TRBJ1-3; TRBD1 matches at 8 bases. With 5 bases clipped from V and 3 bases from J, the junction kept 6 bases outside the gene matches. The CDR3 is 15 amino acids. Germline CDR1 and CDR2: SGHAT and FQNNGV. The CDR3 DNA is TGTGCCAGCAGCGCACAGGGGGAATATGGAAACACCATATATTTT. Translating it yields CASSAQGEYGNTIYF.

In regard to this clone: The DNA is left out, because the CDR3 cannot be placed on it with certainty; the CDR3 is given as TCRdb lists it. Different DNA sequences within this sample yield the same CDR3. The chain carries TRBV27 and TRBJ2-3; the D call TRBD2 from the table was never checked on the DNA. Germline V gene data show CDR1 as MNHEY and CDR2 as SMNVEV (reference sequence). The CDR3 is 15 residues long, counting both termini. CDR3 residues: CASSSSGRSTDTQYF.

With regard to this clone: The same CDR3 is also encoded by other DNA sequences in this sample. The chain combines TRBV5-4 with TRBJ1-1; 7 positions agree with TRBD1. The CDR3 is 14 amino acids. Germline V lookup: CDR1 SGHNT, CDR2 YYREEE (reference sequence). The V gene end was trimmed by 1 base and the J gene end by 0 bases; junction bases not matched to a gene: 0. The CDR3 DNA is TGTGCCAGCAGCTTGCAGGGGGTGAACACTGAAGCTTTCTTT. This codes for CASSLQGVNTEAFF.

In this sample, this clone turned up once. This chain links TRBV19 with TRBJ2-5; 7 bases agree with TRBD2. V dropped 4 bases and J dropped 3; count of bases not matched to a gene: 2. The CDR3 length is 13 residues. Germline V gene lookup returns CDR1 LNHDA and CDR2 SQIVND (reference sequence). Written as DNA, the CDR3 is TGTGCCAGTAGTAGTACTAGCGAAGAGACCCAGTACTTC. This gives the protein CASSSTSEETQYF.

CDR3 residues: CATSRGQGHNEQFF. CDR3 bases: TGTGCCACCAGCAGAGGCCAGGGGCACAATGAGCAGTTCTTC. The chain employs TRBV15 and TRBJ2-1, with D tentatively TRBD1 (6 bases). The CDR3 runs 14 residues. CDR1 is LNHNV, CDR2 YYDKDF, per germline (reference sequence). V gave up 1 base and J gave up 5 bases, with 9 bases separating them.

This clone was detected once. V is TRBV9 and J is TRBJ2-1; D remains unclear. CDR1 and CDR2 from the germline V gene are SGDLS and YYNGEE. The germline V and J ends were trimmed by 2 bases and 5 bases, with 8 bases remaining between them. There are 13 residues in the CDR3. The CDR3 sequence: CASSVRVDNEQFF. CDR3 nucleotides: TGTGCCAGCAGCGTTAGGGTGGACAATGAGCAGTTCTTC.

The chain joins TRBV6-5 to TRBJ2-7; 10 nucleotides align to TRBD2. The CDR3 extends over 15 amino acids. Looked up from germline, CDR1 is MNHEY and CDR2 is SVGAGI. J was trimmed by 4 bases and V by 6 bases; bases with no gene match: 9. Here the CDR3 DNA reads TGTGCCAGCAGGGGAACTAGCGGGGCTGCGTACGAGCAGTACTTC. The encoded protein is CASRGTSGAAYEQYF.

V usage is TRBV9 and J usage is TRBJ1-1; TRBD1 agrees at 7 bases. The CDR3 contains 15 residues. Trimming at V came to 4 bases and at J to 5 bases, leaving 11 bases not matched to a gene. Germline V gene lookup returns CDR1 SGDLS and CDR2 YYNGEE. The CDR3 DNA reads as TGTGCCAGCAGCCCTTGGGACAGTGGGGAGACTGAAGCTTTCTTT. Amino acid sequence: CASSPWDSGETEAFF.

The chain has TRBV18 and TRBJ1-5; 9 nucleotides align to TRBD1. After removal of 3 bases from V and 4 bases from J, the junction contained 7 bases not matched to a gene. Germline values: CDR1 KGHSH, CDR2 LQKENI. This CDR3 is 16 amino acids long. CDR3 sequence reads: CASSPVGQGGNQPQHF. The CDR3 DNA is TGTGCCAGCTCACCGGTGGGACAGGGCGGGAATCAGCCCCAGCATTTT.

The V call is TRBV11-2, the J call TRBJ2-2; D could derive from TRBD1 or TRBD2 (7 bases each). Trimming removed 4 bases from V and 4 bases from J, with 19 bases in between. From germline, CDR1 is SGHAT and CDR2 FQNNGV. CDR3 length: 17 amino acids. In nucleotides, the CDR3 is TGTGCCAGCAGCTCCTACTCGACAGGGAGGGCCACCGGGGAGCTGTTTTTT. This encodes CASSSYSTGRATGELFF.

Here the CDR3 DNA reads TGTGCCAGCACCGCGGGTGTATTCCAAGAGACCCAGTACTTC. It codes for CASTAGVFQETQYF. V and J are TRBV28 and TRBJ2-5; tentative D call: TRBD2 (5 bases). The CDR3 runs 14 residues. V was clipped by 7 bases and J by 1 base, with 13 bases between them. Germline CDR1 and CDR2: MDHEN and SYDVKM. Looking up the rest from reference TRBV28 and TRBJ2-5 gives the full variable domain: DVKVTQSSRYLVKRTGEKVFLECVQDMDHENMFWYRQDPGLGLRLIYFSYDVKMKEKGDIPEGYSVSREKKERFSLILESASTNQTSMYLCASTAGVFQETQYFGPGTRLLVL.

Of note for this clone: Additional DNA sequences in this sample encode the identical CDR3. The chain combines TRBV28 with TRBJ2-7, with 8 bases lining up with TRBD1. The CDR3 contains 12 residues. Trimming took 6 bases from V and 5 from J; bases not matched to a gene: 3. Germline loops: CDR1 MDHEN, CDR2 SYDVKM. In DNA form, the CDR3 reads TGTGCCAGCAGGCAGGGGGCCCACGAGCAGTACTTC. Translated, it gives CASRQGAHEQYF.

This chain connects TRBV2 to TRBJ1-1; TRBD1 aligns across 7 bases. CDR1 is SNHLY, CDR2 FYNNEI, per germline. Losses at the gene ends were 9 bases for V and 1 base for J; bases not matched to a gene: 2. CDR3 length: 12 residues. The CDR3 sequence is CASDRENTEAFF. The CDR3 DNA reads TGTGCCAGTGACAGGGAGAACACTGAAGCTTTCTTT.

On this clone: This specimen includes other DNA sequences encoding the same CDR3. The V gene is TRBV5-1, the J gene TRBJ1-4, with D uncertain. CDR1 is SGHRS, CDR2 YFSETQ, per germline. This CDR3 contains 15 residues. Trimming cost V 0 bases and J 0 bases, with 6 bases left between them. The CDR3 DNA is TGCGCCAGCAGCTTGGGATTTACAACTAATGAAAAACTGTTTTTT. Translation: CASSLGFTTNEKLFF.

This clone was picked up one time. The gene calls are TRBV5-1 and TRBJ2-7, with 12 positions matching TRBD2. The junction had 4 bases not matched to a gene; V was cut back by 0 bases and J by 0 bases. The germline gives CDR1 SGHRS, CDR2 YFSETQ. The CDR3 consists of 17 residues. The CDR3 DNA sequence: TGCGCCAGCAGCTTGGGGACGGGACTAGCGGGCTCCTACGAGCAGTACTTC. This encodes CASSLGTGLAGSYEQYF.

The chain has TRBV5-1 and TRBJ1-3; D perhaps matches TRBD1 (6 bases). The germline CDR1 and CDR2 sequences are SGHRS and YFSETQ. This CDR3 comprises 15 residues. The V end was cut by 4 bases, the J end by 2 bases, with 13 bases between. The CDR3 DNA reads as TGCGCCAGCAGCCCCTGGGGGCTAGCTGGAAACACCATATATTTT. This sequence encodes CASSPWGLAGNTIYF. Supplemented by reference TRBV5-1 and TRBJ1-3, the full variable domain reads KAGVTQTPRYLIKTRGQQVTLSCSPISGHRSVSWYQQTPGQGLQFLFEYFSETQRNKGNFPGRFSGRQFSNSRSEMNVSTLELGDSALYLCASSPWGLAGNTIYFGEGSWLTVV.

The V call is TRBV5-8, the J call TRBJ2-7; 8 bases line up with TRBD1. The J segment lost 1 base and the V segment lost 6 bases, leaving 9 bases of the junction unmatched. The length of the CDR3 is 15 residues. Germline CDR1 is SGHTS and CDR2 is YDEGEE. CDR3 sequence (DNA): TGTGCCAGCATCAGAGGACAGGGTAAGTCCTACGAGCAGTACTTC. This encodes CASIRGQGKSYEQYF. The full variable domain, in which reference TRBV5-8 and TRBJ2-7 provide the parts outside the CDR3, is EAGVTQSPTHLIKTRGQQATLRCSPISGHTSVYWYQQALGLGLQFLLWYDEGEERNRGNFPPRFSGRQFPNYSSELNVNALELEDSALYLCASIRGQGKSYEQYFGPGTRLTVT.

The CDR3 here is CSVETGQSSYEQYF. DNA of the CDR3: TGCAGCGTTGAAACAGGGCAAAGCTCCTACGAGCAGTACTTC. The gene calls are TRBV29-1 and TRBJ2-7, with a possible D match to TRBD1 (6 bases). The germline CDR1 and CDR2 sequences are SQVTM and ANQGSEA. This CDR3 region has 14 residues. The V end was cut by 2 bases, the J end by 0 bases, with 11 bases between.

This rearrangement joins TRBV5-1 to TRBJ1-3; D not certain. V was cut by 1 base and J by 0 bases, with 8 bases left in between. This CDR3 has 15 residues. Germline-derived CDR1 and CDR2 are SGHRS and YFSETQ. The CDR3 coding sequence is TGCGCCAGCAGCTTGTCAGTCAGCTCTGGAAACACCATATATTTT. Translation: CASSLSVSSGNTIYF.

In its sample, this clone was seen once. The V and J genes are TRBV5-1 and TRBJ2-1; 12 bases line up with TRBD2. Germline trimming cut 6 bases from V and 8 bases from J; bases unmatched to any gene: 12. The CDR3 contains 16 residues. CDR1 and CDR2 (germline): SGHRS, YFSETQ. The CDR3 nucleotides are TGCGCCAGCACCCTACCGGGGCTAGCGGGAGGGGATGAGCAGTTCTTC. This gives the protein CASTLPGLAGGDEQFF.

This chain uses TRBV6-1 with TRBJ2-7; 8 positions match TRBD1. The CDR3 is 14 amino acids. J lost 3 bases, V lost 3 bases, and 4 bases had no gene match. CDR1 is MNHNS and CDR2 is SASEGT in the germline V gene. The CDR3 bases are TGTGCCAGCAGTGACAGGGGGCTCGGCTACGAGCAGTACTTC. Amino acid sequence: CASSDRGLGYEQYF.

This chain connects TRBV5-1 to TRBJ2-4; TRBD1 aligns across 8 bases. This CDR3 is built from 15 residues. V gave up 4 bases and J gave up 6 bases; unmatched junction bases: 9. The germline V gene encodes CDR1 SGHRS and CDR2 YFSETQ. The CDR3 here is CASSPRTGPGNIQYF. DNA of the CDR3: TGCGCCAGCAGCCCGCGGACAGGGCCAGGAAACATTCAGTACTTC.